This TCR beta chain was documented in a study of blood T cell repertoires in COVID-19. On the study more broadly: Acute and convalescent COVID-19 samples came from the United States, Italy and Spain. Sample material is recorded as cDNA or gDNA derived from T cells, B-cell-depleted T cells, or PBMCs.

The ends were cut back, 5 bases at V and 2 bases at J, with 13 bases in the middle. The CDR3 length is 15 residues. Germline values: CDR1 SEHNR, CDR2 FQNEAQ (reference sequence). As handled by the study authors: Reference gene primer amplification yielded estimated nucleated cell counts. Assay: immunoSEQ multiplex PCR; the TCRdb copy retains only in-frame clones and omits some. V, J and clone size derive from that table, while D and trimming were established from the DNA sequence. The sample shows under 140,000 clones, 75% to 80% of them seen only once. The chain is built from TRBV7-9 and TRBJ1-5; D may be TRBD1 (6 bases). This TCR was recovered from an elderly woman with active or convalescent COVID-19. The sample consisted of peripheral blood. The CDR3 reads CASSGQSGGNQPQHF. CDR3 coding DNA: TGTGCCAGCAGCGGACAGTCAGGAGGCAATCAGCCCCAGCATTTT.